This T cell receptor (beta chain) was identified in a study of neurological immune-mediated disorders. This clonotype has a count of ten or more. Its antigen is unknown. As for the cDNA, it was generated by 5'RACE with 10-nucleotide random UMIs. A single run covered 15-18 subjects with over 200 million TCR-beta sequences. TCRdb ran MiXCR on the 5' RACE reads and lists one entry per CDR3 protein. The table records 30,000 or so distinct CDR3 sequences, about 4% of them present only once. Sorted libraries drew on approximately 1 million CD4+ or CD8+ T cells. Findings and caveats of the study: Falling below healthy controls, multiple sclerosis showed the least TCR clonal expansion, while HTLV-1-associated myelopathy showed the most.

This receptor was taken from a woman between 35 and 50 years old in good health. Specimen: CD4+ T cells from blood.

The chain's CDR3 is CASSLLRDRGSSGSTYNEQFF. The CDR3 DNA is TGTGCCAGCAGCTTACTCCGGGACAGGGGTTCTAGCGGGAGTACCTACAATGAGCAGTTCTTC. The chain employs TRBV11-2 and TRBJ2-1, with D tentatively TRBD1 or TRBD2 (10 bases each). Deletions cut 2 bases from V and 2 bases from J, with 28 bases between. CDR3 size: 21 residues. Germline V lookup: CDR1 SGHAT, CDR2 FQNNGV.